This T cell receptor (beta chain) was captured by sequencing in a study of neurological immune-mediated disorders. Study-level results: Expanded clones shared no identical CDR3 amino acid sequences across subjects, which suggested private TCR-beta repertoires in all groups.

In germline, CDR1 is SSHAT, CDR2 FNYEAQ (reference sequence). CDR3 length: 13 residues. V lost 4 bases, J lost 10 bases, and 7 bases stayed unmatched. A 10-nucleotide random UMI tagged transcripts in template-switch 5'RACE cDNA synthesis. The output of every sequencing run exceeded 160 million TCR-beta sequences, derived from 15-18 subjects. MiXCR, run by TCRdb on the 5' RACE reads, gives a single entry per CDR3 protein. Of about 90,000 distinct CDR3 sequences detected, roughly 13% appear once; the ten largest clones hold approximately 5%. The time point: longitudinal time-point 2. This clonotype has only a few counts. Its target is unknown.

Sequenced sample: PBMCs. The chain carries TRBV7-7 and TRBJ2-1; 7 nucleotides agree with TRBD2. This clonotype originated in a female donor with HTLV-1-associated myelopathy (HAM/TSP). The CDR3 protein is CASSSGGGTEQFF. The CDR3 DNA reads as TGTGCCAGCAGCTCCGGGGGAGGGACGGAGCAGTTCTTC.